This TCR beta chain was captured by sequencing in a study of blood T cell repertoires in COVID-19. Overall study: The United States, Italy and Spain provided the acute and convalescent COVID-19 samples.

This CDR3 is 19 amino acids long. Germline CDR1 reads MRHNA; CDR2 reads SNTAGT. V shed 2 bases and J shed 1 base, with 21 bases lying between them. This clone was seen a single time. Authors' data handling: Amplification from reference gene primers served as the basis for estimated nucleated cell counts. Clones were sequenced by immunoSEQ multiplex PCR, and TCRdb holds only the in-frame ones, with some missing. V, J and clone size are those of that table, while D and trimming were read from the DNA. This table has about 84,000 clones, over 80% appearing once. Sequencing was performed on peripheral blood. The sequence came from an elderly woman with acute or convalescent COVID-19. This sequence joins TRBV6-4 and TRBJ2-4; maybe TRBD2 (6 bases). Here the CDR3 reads CASSDLWGLLFWAKNIQYF. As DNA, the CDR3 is TGTGCCAGCAGTGACCTTTGGGGACTGTTATTTTGGGCCAAAAACATTCAGTACTTC.